Ten or more counts support the clone carrying this T cell receptor (beta chain). Its specificity is unknown. Making the TCR beta libraries involved quantitative 5'-RACE with molecular barcodes. TCRdb recomputed calls from the 5' RACE reads with MiXCR, one row per CDR3 protein. The sample consists of approximately 150,000 distinct CDR3 sequences, roughly 10% of them appearing once. Germline-derived CDR1 and CDR2 are SQVTM and ANQGSEA. The CDR3 runs 13 residues. After removal of 6 bases from V and 7 bases from J, the junction contained 10 bases not matched to a gene. The record originates from a study of CD8 T cells in ankylosing spondylitis. Study-level results: The study identified a TCR beta motif of under ten highly homologous variants that appeared characteristic of ankylosing spondylitis blood. It was reported that disease-linked clones were significantly enriched in matched ankylosing spondylitis synovial fluid. Within peripheral blood, clones linked to disease were CD8+ and relatively rare.

The sample comprised blood, either unsorted or a sorted T cell fraction (not recorded which). The receptor was derived from a female donor with ankylosing spondylitis or in good health (not recorded which). The chain combines TRBV29-1 with TRBJ1-2; 8 bases match TRBD1. The CDR3 DNA reads as TGCAGCGTACCCTCCACAGGGGGTAGTGGCTACACCTTC. Translated, it gives CSVPSTGGSGYTF.